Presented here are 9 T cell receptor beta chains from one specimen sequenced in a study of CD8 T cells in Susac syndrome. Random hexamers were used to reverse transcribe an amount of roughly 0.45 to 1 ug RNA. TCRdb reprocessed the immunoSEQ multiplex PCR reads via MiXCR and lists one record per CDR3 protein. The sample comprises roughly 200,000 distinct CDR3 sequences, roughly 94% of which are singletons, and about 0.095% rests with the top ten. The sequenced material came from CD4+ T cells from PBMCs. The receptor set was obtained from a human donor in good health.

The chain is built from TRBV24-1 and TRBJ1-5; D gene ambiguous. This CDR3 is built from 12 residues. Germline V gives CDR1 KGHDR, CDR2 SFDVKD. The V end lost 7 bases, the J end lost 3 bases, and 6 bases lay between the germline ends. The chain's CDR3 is CATSKYNQPQHF. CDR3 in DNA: TGTGCCACCAGCAAGTACAATCAGCCCCAGCATTTT.

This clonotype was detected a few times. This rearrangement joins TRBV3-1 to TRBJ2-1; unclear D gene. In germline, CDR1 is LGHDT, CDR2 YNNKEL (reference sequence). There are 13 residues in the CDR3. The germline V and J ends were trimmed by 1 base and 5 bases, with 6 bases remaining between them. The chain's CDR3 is CASSQVRDNEQFF. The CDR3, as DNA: TGTGCCAGCAGCCAAGTCCGAGACAATGAGCAGTTCTTC.

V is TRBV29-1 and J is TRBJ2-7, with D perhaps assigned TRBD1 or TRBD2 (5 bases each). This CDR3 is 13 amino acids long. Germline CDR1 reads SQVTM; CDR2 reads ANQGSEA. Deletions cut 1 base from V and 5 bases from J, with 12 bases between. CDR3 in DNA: TGCAGCGTTGAAGCACCTCAGGGAGACGAGCAGTACTTC. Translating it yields CSVEAPQGDEQYF.

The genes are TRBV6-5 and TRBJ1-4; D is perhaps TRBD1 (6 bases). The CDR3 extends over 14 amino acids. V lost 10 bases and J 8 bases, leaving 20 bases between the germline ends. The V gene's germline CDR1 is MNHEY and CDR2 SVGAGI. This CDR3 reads CATRTGGAQEKLFF. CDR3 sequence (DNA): TGTGCCACCCGCACGGGGGGGGCCCAGGAAAAACTGTTTTTT.

The DNA of the CDR3 is TGCAGTGCTAGTCTACTATCAATGAATGAGCAGTTCTTC. Encoded protein: CSASLLSMNEQFF. The chain is built from TRBV20-1 and TRBJ2-1; D call uncertain. Per germline, CDR1 DFQATT and CDR2 SNEGSKA (reference sequence). Trimming took 3 bases from V and 7 from J, leaving 13 bases between them. This CDR3 has 13 residues.

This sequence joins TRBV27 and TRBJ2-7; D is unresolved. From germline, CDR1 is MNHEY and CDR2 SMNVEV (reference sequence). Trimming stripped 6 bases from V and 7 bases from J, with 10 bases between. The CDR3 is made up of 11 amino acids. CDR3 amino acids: CASRRSGEQYF. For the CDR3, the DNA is TGTGCCAGCAGGAGAAGTGGGGAGCAGTACTTC.

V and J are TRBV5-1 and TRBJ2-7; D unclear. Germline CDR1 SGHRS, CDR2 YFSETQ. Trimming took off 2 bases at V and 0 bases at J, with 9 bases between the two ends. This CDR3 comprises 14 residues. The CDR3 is CASSFGPSSYEQYF. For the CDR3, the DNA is TGCGCCAGCAGCTTTGGGCCGAGCTCCTACGAGCAGTACTTC.

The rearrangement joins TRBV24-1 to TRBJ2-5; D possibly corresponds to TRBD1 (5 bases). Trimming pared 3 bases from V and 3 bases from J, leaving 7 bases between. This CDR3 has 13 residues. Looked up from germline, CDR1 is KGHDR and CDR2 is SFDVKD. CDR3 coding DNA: TGTGCCACCAGTGATGACAGAAAAGAGACCCAGTACTTC. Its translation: CATSDDRKETQYF.

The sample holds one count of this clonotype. The DNA of the CDR3 is TGTGCCTGGATAGACCGCACGAACTATGGCTACACCTTC. This codes for CAWIDRTNYGYTF. This rearrangement joins TRBV30 to TRBJ1-2; no definite D call. Germline CDR1 reads GTSNPN; CDR2 reads SVGIG (reference sequence). V was cut by 4 bases and J by 2 bases, with 11 bases left in between. The CDR3 runs 13 residues.